These T cell receptor beta chains were read from a single sample in a study of cytomegalovirus exposure and HLA in healthy donors. The data were produced by immunoSEQ multiplex PCR, yet TCRdb's version contains in-frame clones alone and is incomplete. The table records roughly 250,000 clones, 90% of them present only once. The specimen sequenced was PBMCs. The receptors derive from a woman younger than 35 in good health and CMV-seronegative. Each CDR3 is given with its conserved first and last residue. A D gene is named only where the DNA matches it firmly. Clone size is given for some rows only: seen once, a few or many times, or a class if the clone is expanded.

v_gene	j_gene	abundance	d_gene	CDR3nt	CDR3aa
TRBV9	TRBJ2-7	NA	TRBD1	TGTGCCAGCAGCAAAGCGACAGGGTACTACGAGCAGTACTTC	CASSKATGYYEQYF
TRBV29-1	TRBJ2-7	NA	TRBD2	TGCAGCCAAACTAGCGGGAGCACCTACGAGCAGTACTTC	CSQTSGSTYEQYF
TRBV14	TRBJ2-5	NA	NA	TGTGCCAGCAGCCAAGATCGCTGGCCTCAAGAGACCCAGTACTTC	CASSQDRWPQETQYF
TRBV27	TRBJ2-7	NA	TRBD1	TGTGCCAGCAGTTTGGTTGCAGGGGGCTCCGAGCAGTACTTC	CASSLVAGGSEQYF
TRBV5-1	TRBJ2-7	NA	NA	TGCGCCAGCAGCTGGGACATTTCCTACGAGCAGTACTTC	CASSWDISYEQYF
TRBV10-3	TRBJ2-3	NA	TRBD2	TGTGCCATCAGTGAAGCGAGCGGGGGGATCACAGATACGCAGTATTTT	CAISEASGGITDTQYF
TRBV28	TRBJ1-5	once	NA	TGTGCCAGCAGCCTTCTACGGAGCAATCAGCCCCAGCATTTT	CASSLLRSNQPQHF
TRBV29-1	TRBJ2-2	NA	TRBD2	TGCAGCGTCCCTGGCGGGGGGTCCGGGGAGCTGTTTTTT	CSVPGGGSGELFF
TRBV2	TRBJ2-3	NA	TRBD1	TGTGCCAGCAGCGCGACAGGGGGCCAAGATACGCAGTATTTT	CASSATGGQDTQYF
TRBV2	TRBJ2-1	NA	TRBD1	TGTGCCAGCAGTGGAGGGACAGGGGGCGCAGGCCGGATGAATGAGCAGTTCTTC	CASSGGTGGAGRMNEQFF
TRBV28	TRBJ2-3	NA	NA	TGTGCCAGCAGCCTAGGGCCCGGGGAAACAGATACGCAGTATTTT	CASSLGPGETDTQYF
TRBV10-1	TRBJ2-7	few	TRBD1	TGCGCCAGCAGTGAGCCCCAGGGGGACTCCTACGAGCAGTACTTC	CASSEPQGDSYEQYF
TRBV7-9	TRBJ1-1	NA	NA	TGTGCCAGCAGCTTACAACAGAACACTGAAGCTTTCTTT	CASSLQQNTEAFF
TRBV28	TRBJ1-6	NA	NA	TGTGCCAGCAGTTTGATCACCCCCGGGAATTCACCCCTCCACTTT	CASSLITPGNSPLHF
TRBV28	TRBJ2-3	NA	NA	TGTGCCAGCAGTTTAAGAGGGGGACGGCAGACATATACGCAGTATTTT	CASSLRGGRQTYTQYF
TRBV27	TRBJ2-5	NA	NA	TGTGCCAGCAGTTTATACAGGGCAGAGACCCAGTACTTC	CASSLYRAETQYF
TRBV5-6	TRBJ1-1	NA	NA	TGTGCCAGCAGCTCTACAGGACGCCGCGACACTGAAGCTTTCTTT	CASSSTGRRDTEAFF
TRBV19	TRBJ1-2	NA	TRBD1	TGTGCAAGTACGGGACAGGGGGCTGGTGGCTACACCTTC	CASTGQGAGGYTF
TRBV11-2	TRBJ2-3	NA	NA	TGTGCCAGCAGCCAGGCAGGGGCAGATACGCAGTATTTT	CASSQAGADTQYF
TRBV28	TRBJ2-2	NA	TRBD2	TGTGCCAGCAGTTTATTCGAGACTAGCGGAAGTGTGGACACCGGGGAGCTGTTTTTT	CASSLFETSGSVDTGELFF